These 7 T cell receptor beta chains originate from one sample sequenced in a study of OX40 agonist ivuxolimab in advanced cancers. Data came from immunoSEQ multiplex PCR; TCRdb stores just in-frame clones and leaves some out. The sample shows about 54,000 clones, approximately 90% of them seen only once. The source was CD4+ or CD8+ T cells sorted from blood, collected in a trial of the OX40 agonist ivuxolimab. These receptor sequences come from an adult with an advanced solid tumor such as melanoma, head and neck, liver or kidney cancer.

The chain links TRBV10-3 to TRBJ2-3, with D uncertain. This CDR3 has 15 residues. The germline V gene encodes CDR1 ENHRY and CDR2 SYGVKD. V was trimmed by 0 bases and J by 2 bases, leaving 9 bases between them. CDR3: CAISESVGVTDTQYF. CDR3 nucleotides: TGTGCCATCAGTGAGTCGGTGGGTGTCACAGATACGCAGTATTTT.

The rearrangement uses TRBV5-6 and TRBJ1-1; perhaps TRBD1 as D (5 bases). Trimming shortened V by 4 bases and J by 4 bases, and 14 bases separated the two germline ends. This CDR3 contains 14 residues. Per germline, CDR1 SGHDT and CDR2 YYEEEE. This chain's CDR3 is CASSVRRGVTEAFF. For the CDR3, the DNA is TGTGCCAGCAGCGTTAGAAGGGGAGTCACTGAAGCTTTCTTT.

This clone was observed a handful of times. The genes are TRBV9 and TRBJ2-7; D may be TRBD2 (6 bases). The CDR3 is 15 amino acids. V was cut by 4 bases and J by 5 bases, with 19 bases left in between. CDR1 and CDR2 from the germline V gene are SGDLS and YYNGEE. This CDR3 reads CASSPLNGGLHEQYF. CDR3 nucleotides: TGTGCCAGCAGCCCTCTCAACGGGGGTTTGCACGAGCAGTACTTC.

CDR3 DNA: TGTGCCTGGAGTGATTGGCACGCCGGAATGGTGGGTAATGGCCAGCCCCAGCATTTT. Translated, it gives CAWSDWHAGMVGNGQPQHF. The chain has TRBV30 and TRBJ1-5; D remains ambiguous. Trimming took off 1 base at V and 7 bases at J, with 29 bases between the two ends. Germline CDR1 is GTSNPN and CDR2 is SVGIG (reference sequence). This CDR3 spans 19 amino acids.

This chain links TRBV7-2 with TRBJ2-1; unclear D gene. The CDR3 contains 13 residues. CDR1 and CDR2 from the germline V gene are SGHTA and FQGNSA. Trimming removed 2 bases from V and 7 bases from J, with 9 bases in between. This chain's CDR3 is CASSLLILNEQFF. In DNA form, the CDR3 reads TGTGCCAGCAGCTTATTGATTTTGAATGAGCAGTTCTTC.

The count of this clone is one. The chain couples TRBV11-2 to TRBJ2-1; TRBD1 or TRBD2 may be the D gene (5 bases each). Trimming removed 1 base at V and 8 bases at J, with 9 bases between. Per the germline V gene, CDR1 is SGHAT and CDR2 is FQNNGV. The CDR3 length is 13 residues. In DNA, the CDR3 is TGTGCCAGCAGCTTAGGCCAGGGACATGAGCAGTTCTTC. It codes for CASSLGQGHEQFF.

V is TRBV7-6 and J is TRBJ2-1; 9 nucleotides align to TRBD1. Per germline, CDR1 SGHVS and CDR2 FNYEAQ. The CDR3 is 15 amino acids. V lost 4 bases and J lost 10; bases outside the gene matches: 11. CDR3 region: CASSSGSTGGVEQFF. In DNA form, the CDR3 reads TGTGCCAGCAGCTCGGGGTCGACAGGGGGGGTGGAGCAGTTCTTC.